This T cell receptor beta chain was recorded in a study of shared T cell receptors in the human thymus. The protocol was immunoSEQ multiplex PCR, while the TCRdb copy is restricted to in-frame clones and leaves out a portion. The table shows hundreds of thousands of clones, with roughly 90% occurring only once. V was cut by 4 bases and J by 0 bases, with 10 bases left in between. Per germline, CDR1 SGHTA and CDR2 FQGNSA. The CDR3 covers 14 residues. This sample also appeared in a second study, on human thymus T cells. That study reports: Corrective surgery for congenital heart defects was being performed on the healthy Finnish infants who served as donors. Within thymic and blood repertoires, V and J gene usage appeared to be biased.

Sequencing input: thymocytes. V usage is TRBV7-2 and J usage is TRBJ2-7, with D hard to call. The receptor comes from a boy younger than two with a congenital heart defect. In DNA form, the CDR3 reads TGTGCCAGCAGCTCGAACGTGAGCTCCTACGAGCAGTACTTC. This encodes CASSSNVSSYEQYF.